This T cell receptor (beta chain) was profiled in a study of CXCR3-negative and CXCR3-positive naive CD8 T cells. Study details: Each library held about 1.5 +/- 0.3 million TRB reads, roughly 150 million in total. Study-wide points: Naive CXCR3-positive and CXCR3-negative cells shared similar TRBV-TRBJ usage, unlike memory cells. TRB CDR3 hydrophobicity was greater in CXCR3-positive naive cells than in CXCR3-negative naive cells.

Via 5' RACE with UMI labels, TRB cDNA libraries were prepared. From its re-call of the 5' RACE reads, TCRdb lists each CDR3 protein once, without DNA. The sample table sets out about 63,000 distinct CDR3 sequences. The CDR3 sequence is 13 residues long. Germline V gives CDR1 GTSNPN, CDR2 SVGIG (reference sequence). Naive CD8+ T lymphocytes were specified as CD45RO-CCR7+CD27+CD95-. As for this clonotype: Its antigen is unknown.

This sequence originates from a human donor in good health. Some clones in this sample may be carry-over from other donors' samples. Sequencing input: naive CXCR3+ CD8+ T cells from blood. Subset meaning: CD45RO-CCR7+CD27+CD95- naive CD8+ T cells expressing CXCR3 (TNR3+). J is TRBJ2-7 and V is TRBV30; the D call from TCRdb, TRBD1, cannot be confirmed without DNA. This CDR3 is CAWEDTQPYEQYF. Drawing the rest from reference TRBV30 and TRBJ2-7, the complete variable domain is SQTIHQWPATLVQPVGSPLSLECTVEGTSNPNLYWYRQAAGRGLQLLFYSVGIGQISSEVPQNLSASRPQDRQFILSSKKLLLSDSGFYLCAWEDTQPYEQYFGPGTRLTVT.